A single sample is the source of the 14 T cell receptor beta chains below, sequenced in a study of cytomegalovirus exposure and HLA in healthy donors. 60 Vbeta and 13 Jbeta primers were used in PCR. The table came from immunoSEQ multiplex PCR; TCRdb's copy has only in-frame clones and leaves some out. The sample gives about 130,000 clones, roughly 15% of which show up once; about 2.6% is in the top ten. Sequenced sample: PBMCs. The receptors were sampled from a female donor in good health and CMV-seropositive.

This clone was seen a handful of times. This rearrangement joins TRBV19 to TRBJ2-7; TRBD1 matches at 8 bases. Germline trimming cut 3 bases from V and 0 bases from J; bases unmatched to any gene: 7. Germline loops: CDR1 LNHDA, CDR2 SQIVND (reference sequence). The CDR3 extends over 16 amino acids. CDR3 DNA sequence: TGTGCCAGTAGTATCGACAGGGGCCTCGTCTCCTACGAGCAGTACTTC. It yields the protein CASSIDRGLVSYEQYF.

This clone occurred a few times. V gene TRBV6-6 combines with J gene TRBJ1-2; 10 positions agree with TRBD1. The J segment lost 4 bases and the V segment lost 7 bases, leaving 6 bases of the junction unmatched. CDR1 is MNHNY and CDR2 is SVGAGI in the germline V gene (reference sequence). The CDR3 length is 14 residues. The CDR3, as DNA: TGTGCCAGCACCTACCGGGACAGGGGCTATGGCTACACCTTC. Encoded protein: CASTYRDRGYGYTF.

Only a few counts were recorded for this clone. This chain connects TRBV7-9 to TRBJ1-1; 8 nucleotides line up with TRBD1. The V and J ends lost 4 bases and 3 bases, in that order; junction bases with no gene match: 7. In germline, CDR1 is SEHNR, CDR2 FQNEAQ (reference sequence). The CDR3 covers 15 residues. CDR3 sequence reads: CASSSPTGADTEAFF. The CDR3 DNA reads TGTGCCAGCAGCTCCCCGACAGGGGCGGACACTGAAGCTTTCTTT.

The chain combines TRBV7-8 with TRBJ1-1; tentative D call: TRBD1 (6 bases). CDR1 is SGHVS, CDR2 FQNEAQ, per germline. V was shortened by 5 bases and J by 2 bases, with 12 bases between the two germline ends. The CDR3 length is 14 residues. CDR3 sequence: CASSLRTDNTEAFF. In DNA form, the CDR3 reads TGTGCCAGCAGCCTACGGACAGACAACACTGAAGCTTTCTTT.

This clone has a handful of counts. The V and J genes are TRBV7-9 and TRBJ2-2, with 10 bases fitting TRBD1. The CDR3 contains 16 residues. After removal of 5 bases from V and 2 bases from J, the junction contained 5 bases not matched to a gene. Germline V gives CDR1 SEHNR, CDR2 FQNEAQ (reference sequence). The CDR3 DNA reads TGTGCCAGCAGCCCCTGGACAGGGGGAAACACCGGGGAGCTGTTTTTT. Protein product: CASSPWTGGNTGELFF.

The genes are TRBV11-2 and TRBJ2-7, with 10 bases lining up with TRBD2. The junction had 8 bases not matched to a gene; V was cut back by 2 bases and J by 4 bases. This CDR3 has 16 residues. Per germline, CDR1 SGHAT and CDR2 FQNNGV. This CDR3 reads CASSLIPSGGVYEQYF. Here the CDR3 DNA reads TGTGCCAGCAGCTTAATCCCTAGCGGGGGTGTATACGAGCAGTACTTC.

This clone was seen a few times. V and J are TRBV28 and TRBJ2-7; 9 nucleotides align to TRBD1. This CDR3 spans 17 amino acids. Germline CDR1 reads MDHEN; CDR2 reads SYDVKM. With V trimmed by 5 bases and J by 3 bases, 14 bases remained unmatched. CDR3 protein: CASSLRTGQGIRYEQYF. Written as DNA, the CDR3 is TGTGCCAGCAGTCTAAGGACGGGACAGGGAATTCGCTACGAGCAGTACTTC.

There are a few counts of this clone. The chain combines TRBV9 with TRBJ2-5; tentative D call: TRBD2 (6 bases). CDR1 SGDLS and CDR2 YYNGEE come from the germline V gene. Trimming took off 0 bases at V and 7 bases at J, with 19 bases between the two ends. The CDR3 runs 16 residues. The CDR3 protein is CASSVVSGHQPGTQYF. In DNA form, the CDR3 reads TGTGCCAGCAGCGTAGTTAGCGGCCACCAGCCCGGGACCCAGTACTTC.

A few counts support this clone. The V gene is TRBV5-1, the J gene TRBJ2-3, with a possible D match to TRBD1 (5 bases). Per the germline V gene, CDR1 is SGHRS and CDR2 is YFSETQ. The V end was cut by 0 bases, the J end by 0 bases, with 11 bases between. This CDR3 has 16 amino acids. The chain's CDR3 is CASSLGQGLSTDTQYF. For the CDR3, the DNA is TGCGCCAGCAGCTTGGGGCAGGGCCTAAGCACAGATACGCAGTATTTT.

This clone was recorded a few times. The genes are TRBV6-5 and TRBJ2-7, with 9 bases that match TRBD1. The V gene end was trimmed by 4 bases and the J gene end by 3 bases; junction bases not matched to a gene: 7. Germline V lookup: CDR1 MNHEY, CDR2 SVGAGI. This CDR3 has 15 residues. CDR3 nucleotides: TGTGCCAGCAGTTCTACGTGGACAGGGGTCTACGAGCAGTACTTC. Translating it yields CASSSTWTGVYEQYF.

This chain uses TRBV2 with TRBJ2-7; 11 nucleotides agree with TRBD2. V lost 5 bases to trimming and J lost 4 bases; unmatched junction nucleotides: 10. This CDR3 is built from 16 residues. CDR1 is SNHLY and CDR2 is FYNNEI in the germline V gene. The CDR3 DNA sequence: TGTGCCAGCAGTCCCTCTAGCGGGAGGATGAAGTACGAGCAGTACTTC. Its protein is CASSPSSGRMKYEQYF.

The gene calls are TRBV5-6 and TRBJ2-7; 12 bases align to TRBD2. V lost 9 bases, J lost 0 bases, and 4 bases stayed unmatched. Germline V CDR1 and CDR2: SGHDT, YYEEEE. The CDR3 covers 14 residues. CDR3 nucleotide sequence: TGTGCCACCCGGACTAGCGGGGACTCCTACGAGCAGTACTTC. Protein product: CATRTSGDSYEQYF. The full variable domain, completed using reference TRBV5-6 and TRBJ2-7, is DAGVTQSPTHLIKTRGQQVTLRCSPKSGHDTVSWYQQALGQGPQFIFQYYEEEERQRGNFPDRFSGHQFPNYSSELNVNALLLGDSALYLCATRTSGDSYEQYFGPGTRLTVT.

The rearrangement uses TRBV5-1 and TRBJ2-3, with TRBD2 matching over 9 bases. The germline V gene encodes CDR1 SGHRS and CDR2 YFSETQ. This CDR3 region has 16 residues. V was clipped by 4 bases and J by 4 bases; unmatched bases: 10. The CDR3 region has the DNA TGCGCCAGCAGCGACCGAACCGGGACTAGCTCAGATACGCAGTATTTT. Amino acids: CASSDRTGTSSDTQYF.

This clone was counted a few times. This chain joins TRBV30 and TRBJ2-1; D unresolved. The CDR3 loop spans 13 amino acids. Germline V CDR1 and CDR2: GTSNPN, SVGIG (reference sequence). V lost 5 bases and J 3 bases, leaving 11 bases between the germline ends. This CDR3 reads CAWDGQVYNEQFF. The CDR3 DNA reads as TGTGCCTGGGATGGGCAGGTCTACAATGAGCAGTTCTTC.